A single sample gave rise to the 25 T cell receptor beta chains below, sequenced in a study of PD-L1 blockade in urothelial cancer. Measured with immunoSEQ multiplex PCR; TCRdb has only the in-frame clones, and not every one. The sample yields about 88,000 clones, approximately 91% seen once. The sequenced sample was PBMCs, obtained around atezolizumab (anti-PD-L1) treatment. The receptors shown here come from a man in his sixties with urothelial cancer.

The chain links TRBV19 to TRBJ1-5; 8 bases line up with TRBD1. The CDR3 consists of 15 residues. Germline assignment: CDR1 LNHDA and CDR2 SQIVND (reference sequence). V lost 4 bases, J lost 2 bases, and 4 bases stayed unmatched. For the CDR3, the DNA is TGTGCCAGTAGTACGACAGGGGTCGGCAATCAGCCCCAGCATTTT. It translates to CASSTTGVGNQPQHF.

The CDR3 reads CASSLGLAGVVYTQYF. The CDR3, as DNA: TGTGCCAGCAGTTTGGGTCTAGCGGGAGTAGTGTATACGCAGTATTTT. The V and J genes are TRBV28 and TRBJ2-3; 10 nucleotides align to TRBD2. V lost 3 bases and J lost 7; bases outside the gene matches: 10. In germline, CDR1 is MDHEN, CDR2 SYDVKM. The CDR3 sequence is 16 residues long.

This sequence joins TRBV7-2 and TRBJ2-3; TRBD1 might be the D (6 bases). The germline V gene has CDR1 SGHTA and CDR2 FQGNSA. The CDR3 extends over 16 amino acids. V lost 4 bases, J lost 2 bases, and 16 bases lay in between. CDR3 in DNA: TGTGCCAGCAGCTCAGGCGGCAGGGGAGTCACAGATACGCAGTATTTT. It is translated as CASSSGGRGVTDTQYF. Filled out from reference TRBV7-2 and TRBJ2-3, the complete variable domain reads GAGVSQSPSNKVTEKGKDVELRCDPISGHTALYWYRQSLGQGLEFLIYFQGNSAPDKSGLPSDRFSAERTGGSVSTLTIQRTQQEDSAVYLCASSSGGRGVTDTQYFGPGTRLTVL.

Regarding this clone: The junction and the germline gene differ at one end; a read error may be behind it. The chain joins TRBV2 to TRBJ2-3; tentatively, D is TRBD2 (7 bases). Germline V gene lookup returns CDR1 SNHLY and CDR2 FYNNEI. The CDR3 has 19 residues. This CDR3 is CASREDRFSGGSGTDTQYF. The CDR3 region has the DNA TGTGCCAGCAGGGAAGACAGGTTCAGCGGCGGGAGTGGGACAGATACGCAGTATTTT.

This chain connects TRBV9 to TRBJ1-3, with D possibly TRBD1 on 5 matching bases. Trimming took off 3 bases at V and 0 bases at J, with 10 bases between the two ends. From germline, CDR1 is SGDLS and CDR2 YYNGEE. The CDR3 has 15 residues. The CDR3 bases are TGTGCCAGCAGCGCCACAGGAGCCTCTGGAAACACCATATATTTT. Its protein product is CASSATGASGNTIYF. Drawing the rest from reference TRBV9 and TRBJ1-3, the complete variable domain is DSGVTQTPKHLITATGQRVTLRCSPRSGDLSVYWYQQSLDQGLQFLIQYYNGEERAKGNILERFSAQQFPDLHSELNLSSLELGDSALYFCASSATGASGNTIYFGEGSWLTVV.

V is TRBV2 and J is TRBJ1-1; TRBD1 might be the D (6 bases). Trimming took 8 bases from V and 4 from J, leaving 14 bases between them. Germline V gene sequence: CDR1 SNHLY, CDR2 FYNNEI. This CDR3 has 13 amino acids. The CDR3 region is CASSQTGPTEAFF. CDR3 bases: TGTGCCAGCTCTCAAACAGGGCCCACTGAAGCTTTCTTT.

The chain carries TRBV5-1 and TRBJ2-1, with 10 bases aligning to TRBD2. The CDR3 runs to 14 residues. Germline CDR1 is SGHRS and CDR2 is YFSETQ. V was pared by 6 bases and J by 8 bases, with 8 bases of the junction left unmatched. The CDR3 DNA is TGCGCCAGCACCCCTCTAGCGGGAGTAGATGAGCAGTTCTTC. Residues: CASTPLAGVDEQFF. Based on the CDR3 plus reference TRBV5-1 and TRBJ2-1, the full variable domain is KAGVTQTPRYLIKTRGQQVTLSCSPISGHRSVSWYQQTPGQGLQFLFEYFSETQRNKGNFPGRFSGRQFSNSRSEMNVSTLELGDSALYLCASTPLAGVDEQFFGPGTRLTVL.

CDR3 DNA: TGCGCCAGCAGCACCGGGACTAGCGGGTCAGATACGCAGTATTTT. Its protein is CASSTGTSGSDTQYF. This chain connects TRBV5-1 to TRBJ2-3; TRBD2 matches 12 bases. The CDR3 is 15 residues long. Trimming took 4 bases from V and 4 from J; bases not matched to a gene: 4. Germline V lookup: CDR1 SGHRS, CDR2 YFSETQ.

This rearrangement joins TRBV7-8 to TRBJ2-7; TRBD1 matches 8 bases. The V segment lost 6 bases and the J segment 1 base; nucleotides outside the gene matches: 5. The germline gives CDR1 SGHVS, CDR2 FQNEAQ. The CDR3 runs 14 residues. The CDR3 here is CASRRDRRSYEQYF. The CDR3 DNA follows: TGTGCCAGCAGACGGGACAGGAGGTCCTACGAGCAGTACTTC.

The chain recombines TRBV4-1 with TRBJ2-1, with 9 bases identical to TRBD2. Trimming cost V 0 bases and J 9 bases; bases outside gene matches: 9. CDR3 length equals 16 residues. Germline-derived CDR1 and CDR2 are MGHRA and YSYEKL. The chain's CDR3 is CASSQEGGRADGEQFF. Here the CDR3 DNA reads TGCGCCAGCAGCCAAGAGGGCGGGAGGGCCGACGGTGAGCAGTTCTTC.

The gene calls are TRBV28 and TRBJ1-4; D gene unclear. Trimming took off 6 bases at V and 4 bases at J, with 9 bases between the two ends. Looked up from germline, CDR1 is MDHEN and CDR2 is SYDVKM. This CDR3 has 13 amino acids. The CDR3 DNA follows: TGTGCCAGCAGGGTGGGCAGTAATGAAAAACTGTTTTTT. Its translation: CASRVGSNEKLFF.

The rearrangement joins TRBV7-4 to TRBJ2-7, with 8 positions matching TRBD1. Germline CDR1 is SGHVT and CDR2 is SQSDAQ. The CDR3 loop spans 11 amino acids. CDR3 bases: TGTGCTCCAGGGGGCAAAAACGAGCAGTACTTC. Amino acids: CAPGGKNEQYF.

This clone is a singleton in its sample. The chain couples TRBV30 to TRBJ2-7; 7 bases map to TRBD1. The ends lost 2 bases at V and 2 bases at J; junction bases unmatched: 6. This CDR3 is 14 amino acids long. Germline V gene lookup returns CDR1 GTSNPN and CDR2 SVGIG (reference sequence). The CDR3: CAWSSGTDTYEQYF. The CDR3 coding sequence is TGTGCCTGGAGTTCCGGGACAGACACCTACGAGCAGTACTTC. The complete variable domain, with remaining parts taken from reference TRBV30 and TRBJ2-7, reads SQTIHQWPATLVQPVGSPLSLECTVEGTSNPNLYWYRQAAGRGLQLLFYSVGIGQISSEVPQNLSASRPQDRQFILSSKKLLLSDSGFYLCAWSSGTDTYEQYFGPGTRLTVT.

The table lists this clone with a count of one. CDR3 residues: CASSIVGGKDNEQFF. The CDR3 region has the DNA TGTGCCAGCAGCATAGTCGGGGGGAAGGACAATGAGCAGTTCTTC. This rearrangement joins TRBV7-3 to TRBJ2-1; TRBD2 aligns across 7 bases. The germline V gene encodes CDR1 SGHTA and CDR2 FQGTGA. Trimming at V came to 5 bases and at J to 5 bases, leaving 9 bases not matched to a gene. The CDR3 contains 15 residues.

This chain links TRBV15 with TRBJ1-4, with D perhaps matching TRBD1 (6 bases). The V and J ends lost 5 bases and 7 bases respectively, with 17 bases between them. Germline assignment: CDR1 LNHNV and CDR2 YYDKDF (reference sequence). This CDR3 has 15 amino acids. CDR3 residues: CATSVETGLGEKLFF. The CDR3 DNA reads TGTGCCACCAGCGTCGAAACAGGGTTGGGTGAAAAACTGTTTTTT.

The V and J genes are TRBV4-2 and TRBJ2-3, with TRBD2 identical over 12 bases. CDR3 length equals 16 residues. Germline V gives CDR1 LGHNA, CDR2 YNFKEQ. V shed 4 bases, J shed 7 bases, and the junction held 9 bases outside the gene matches. The CDR3 protein is CASSRQLAGGGHTQYF. CDR3 bases: TGTGCCAGCAGCCGCCAACTAGCGGGGGGCGGTCATACGCAGTATTTT.

The chain is built from TRBV19 and TRBJ1-1, with a tentative D call TRBD1 (6 bases). Trimming took off 3 bases at V and 0 bases at J, with 11 bases between the two ends. The CDR3 totals 15 residues. Germline values: CDR1 LNHDA, CDR2 SQIVND (reference sequence). The chain's CDR3 is CASSIGQTLNTEAFF. CDR3 nucleotides: TGTGCCAGTAGTATCGGACAGACCCTGAACACTGAAGCTTTCTTT.

The chain links TRBV28 to TRBJ2-1, with TRBD2 matching 10 bases. The germline V gene encodes CDR1 MDHEN and CDR2 SYDVKM. This CDR3 is built from 15 residues. Losses at the gene ends were 6 bases for V and 4 bases for J; bases not matched to a gene: 6. The CDR3 reads CASRAGGPGYNEQFF. The CDR3 DNA reads as TGTGCCAGCAGAGCGGGAGGGCCAGGGTACAATGAGCAGTTCTTC.

J is TRBJ2-7 and V is TRBV7-9; 12 bases agree with TRBD2. Germline trimming cut 8 bases from V and 2 bases from J; bases unmatched to any gene: 4. Germline CDR1 and CDR2: SEHNR and FQNEAQ (reference sequence). This CDR3 is 14 amino acids long. CDR3 in amino acids: CASGLAGGTYEQYF. The DNA for the CDR3 is TGTGCCAGCGGGCTAGCGGGGGGGACCTACGAGCAGTACTTC.

J is TRBJ1-1 and V is TRBV19, with D uncertain. CDR3 length equals 15 residues. Germline V CDR1 and CDR2: LNHDA, SQIVND (reference sequence). Trimming cost V 3 bases and J 0 bases, with 11 bases left between them. Here the CDR3 DNA reads TGTGCCAGTAGTATCCTTGTGCAGGTGAACACTGAAGCTTTCTTT. Translating it yields CASSILVQVNTEAFF.

This chain uses TRBV5-4 with TRBJ1-1; D perhaps matches TRBD1 (5 bases). In germline, CDR1 is SGHNT, CDR2 YYREEE (reference sequence). V was pared by 4 bases and J by 4 bases, with 17 bases between. The CDR3 sequence is 15 residues long. The CDR3 reads CASSPSMSGPTEAFF. The CDR3 region has the DNA TGTGCCAGCAGCCCTTCCATGTCAGGGCCCACTGAAGCTTTCTTT.

The chain is built from TRBV7-2 and TRBJ1-6, with D unresolved. Germline V gene lookup returns CDR1 SGHTA and CDR2 FQGNSA. The ends were cut back, 1 base at V and 0 bases at J, with 10 bases in the middle. There are 17 residues in the CDR3. The CDR3: CASSLEVGSSYNSPLHF. DNA for the CDR3: TGTGCCAGCAGCTTAGAGGTCGGGAGCTCCTATAATTCACCCCTCCACTTT.

This clone was recorded a few times. The gene calls are TRBV13 and TRBJ1-5, with unresolved D. V lost 5 bases and J lost 2, with 7 bases in between. CDR1 and CDR2 (germline): PRHDT, FYEKMQ (reference sequence). The CDR3 consists of 13 residues. In DNA, the CDR3 is TGTGCCAGCAGCCTCTATCGCAATCAGCCCCAGCATTTT. Protein product: CASSLYRNQPQHF.

This chain connects TRBV7-9 to TRBJ2-7, with TRBD1 matching 7 bases. V gave up 0 bases and J gave up 6 bases; unmatched junction bases: 2. Germline V gene data show CDR1 as SEHNR and CDR2 as FQNEAQ (reference sequence). This CDR3 comprises 13 residues. CDR3 bases: TGTGCCAGCAGCTTAGCAGGGGGCAGCGAGCAGTACTTC. Its protein product is CASSLAGGSEQYF.

This clone was picked up one time. This chain links TRBV6-1 with TRBJ1-5; TRBD1 matches at 8 bases. Germline trimming cut 10 bases from V and 3 bases from J; bases unmatched to any gene: 5. Germline V gene lookup returns CDR1 MNHNS and CDR2 SASEGT. This CDR3 spans 13 amino acids. The CDR3 sequence is CATRTGNNQPQHF. In nucleotides, the CDR3 is TGTGCCACCCGGACAGGGAACAATCAGCCCCAGCATTTT.